What follows is one TCR beta chain and its context. The source of the sample is a study of PD-L1 blockade in urothelial cancer. Study details: Male sex and bladder-origin urothelial cancer characterized about 85% of the 29 patients.

Regarding time point: peripheral blood 6 weeks after treatment start. Produced via immunoSEQ multiplex PCR; TCRdb's table is partial and in-frame only. The sample has tens of thousands of clones; around 91% are singletons. CDR3 length equals 16 residues. V was clipped by 4 bases and J by 0 bases, with 15 bases between them. Germline loops: CDR1 LNHNV, CDR2 YYDKDF (reference sequence). This TCR was recovered from a woman in her sixties or seventies with urothelial cancer. V is TRBV15 and J is TRBJ2-5; D is uncertain. Specimen: PBMCs, collected around atezolizumab (anti-PD-L1) treatment. The CDR3 protein is CATSTARHTYQETQYF. The DNA for the CDR3 is TGTGCCACCAGCACCGCACGCCACACGTACCAAGAGACCCAGTACTTC.